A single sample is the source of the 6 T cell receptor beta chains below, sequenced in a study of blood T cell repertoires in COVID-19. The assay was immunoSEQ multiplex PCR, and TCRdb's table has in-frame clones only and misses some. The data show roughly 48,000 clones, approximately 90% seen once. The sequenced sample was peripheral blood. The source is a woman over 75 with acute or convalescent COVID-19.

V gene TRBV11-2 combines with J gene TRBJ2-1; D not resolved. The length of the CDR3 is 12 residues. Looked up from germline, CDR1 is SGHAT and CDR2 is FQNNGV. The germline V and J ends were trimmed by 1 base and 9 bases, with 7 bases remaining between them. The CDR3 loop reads CASSLGAFEQFF. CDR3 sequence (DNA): TGTGCCAGCAGCTTAGGGGCATTTGAGCAGTTCTTC.

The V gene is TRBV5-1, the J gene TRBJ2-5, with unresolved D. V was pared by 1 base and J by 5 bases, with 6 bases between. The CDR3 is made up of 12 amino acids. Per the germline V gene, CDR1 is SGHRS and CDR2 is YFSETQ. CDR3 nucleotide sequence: TGCGCCAGCAGCTTGCAAGCGGAGACCCAGTACTTC. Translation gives CASSLQAETQYF.

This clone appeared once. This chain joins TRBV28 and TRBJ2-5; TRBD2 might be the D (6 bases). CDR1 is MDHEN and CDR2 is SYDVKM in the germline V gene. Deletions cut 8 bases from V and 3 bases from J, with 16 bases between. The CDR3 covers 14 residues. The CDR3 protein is CASQTGGNKETQYF. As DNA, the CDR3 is TGTGCCAGCCAAACCGGCGGGAATAAAGAGACCCAGTACTTC.

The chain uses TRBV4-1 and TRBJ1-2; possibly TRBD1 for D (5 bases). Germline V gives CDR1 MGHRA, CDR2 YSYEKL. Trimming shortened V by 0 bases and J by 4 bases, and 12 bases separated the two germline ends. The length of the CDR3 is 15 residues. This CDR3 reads CASSQDRGGIYGYTF. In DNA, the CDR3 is TGCGCCAGCAGCCAAGATCGGGGGGGTATCTATGGCTACACCTTC.

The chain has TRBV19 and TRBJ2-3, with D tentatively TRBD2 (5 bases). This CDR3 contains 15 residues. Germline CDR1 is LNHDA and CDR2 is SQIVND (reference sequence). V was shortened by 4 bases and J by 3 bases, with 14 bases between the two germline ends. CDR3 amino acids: CASSTPTGITDTQYF. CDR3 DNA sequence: TGTGCCAGTAGTACCCCTACGGGGATTACAGATACGCAGTATTTT.

CDR3 coding DNA: TGTGCCAGCAGCTTACCTGCGGCCGACAGCGTGGCTCAGCCCCAGCATTTT. This sequence encodes CASSLPAADSVAQPQHF. The chain links TRBV11-2 to TRBJ1-5, with D maybe TRBD1 (5 bases). Germline V gives CDR1 SGHAT, CDR2 FQNNGV. V was cut by 2 bases and J by 6 bases, with 20 bases left in between. This CDR3 has 17 amino acids.